Shown below are 25 T cell receptor beta chains from a single sample sequenced in a study of CD8+ T cells in alopecia areata. Extraction and reverse transcription of RNA yielded cDNA as the sequencing template. Sequencing used immunoSEQ multiplex PCR; TCRdb keeps in-frame clones, though not all of them. The sample yields some 150,000 clones, about 88% seen once. Described treatment: oral pan-JAK inhibitor, 5-10 mg twice daily. The specimen comprised CD8+ T cells sorted from blood, sampled at week 4, from a patient treated with tofacitinib. The receptors come from a human donor with alopecia areata.

This clone appeared once. The rearrangement joins TRBV2 to TRBJ2-3, with 8 bases lining up with TRBD2. CDR3 length: 13 amino acids. Trimming cost V 9 bases and J 1 base; bases outside gene matches: 3. The germline CDR1 and CDR2 sequences are SNHLY and FYNNEI. The CDR3 nucleotides read TGTGCCAGAAGCGGGGGAGGCACAGATACGCAGTATTTT. It is translated as CARSGGGTDTQYF.

The chain is built from TRBV27 and TRBJ2-7; the match to TRBD1 covers 10 bases. Germline V gene sequence: CDR1 MNHEY, CDR2 SMNVEV (reference sequence). The CDR3 spans 15 residues. J gave up 6 bases and V 8 bases, and 13 bases lay outside the gene matches. CDR3 DNA sequence: TGTGCCAGCGGCGTAGCCGGGACAGGGGATTTCGAGCAGTACTTC. Protein: CASGVAGTGDFEQYF.

This chain connects TRBV19 to TRBJ1-2; 12 bases line up with TRBD1. Germline V lookup: CDR1 LNHDA, CDR2 SQIVND (reference sequence). J lost 4 bases, V lost 10 bases, and 19 bases had no gene match. There are 18 residues in the CDR3. The CDR3 DNA sequence: TGTGCCACCACCCGAGAGACGGGACAGGGGGCGCCAGGCTATGGCTACACCTTC. It is translated as CATTRETGQGAPGYGYTF.

This clone has more than one count but fewer than ten. This chain connects TRBV6-5 to TRBJ2-7; TRBD1 agrees at 7 bases. The germline CDR1 and CDR2 sequences are MNHEY and SVGAGI. Trimming removed 1 base from V and 2 bases from J; junction bases left unmatched: 5. The CDR3 has 15 residues. CDR3 bases: TGTGCCAGCAGTTACTATGGGACAGAGACCTACGAGCAGTACTTC. It translates to CASSYYGTETYEQYF.

This clone has only one observation. The chain recombines TRBV5-4 with TRBJ2-7, with D unclear. CDR3 size: 12 residues. In germline, CDR1 is SGHNT, CDR2 YYREEE (reference sequence). The ends were cut back, 0 bases at V and 10 bases at J, with 11 bases in the middle. Here the CDR3 reads CASSLDQVTQYF. CDR3 in DNA: TGTGCCAGCAGCTTGGACCAGGTGACTCAGTACTTC.

The chain links TRBV9 to TRBJ2-1; D is uncertain. The germline CDR1 and CDR2 sequences are SGDLS and YYNGEE. V was clipped by 3 bases and J by 9 bases, with 16 bases between them. This CDR3 region has 14 residues. CDR3 nucleotides: TGTGCCAGCAGCGCATCATCCGGAGTGGGTGAGCAGTTCTTC. It specifies CASSASSGVGEQFF.

This chain connects TRBV10-2 to TRBJ1-1, with D uncertain. Germline V gene lookup returns CDR1 WSHSY and CDR2 SAAADI. V gave up 8 bases and J gave up 4 bases, with 20 bases separating them. The CDR3 spans 15 residues. The CDR3 DNA is TGCGCCAGCTCCCAATCGGAGGGTCTGTTCACTGAAGCTTTCTTT. Its protein product is CASSQSEGLFTEAFF.

The rearrangement links TRBV30 to TRBJ2-3, with TRBD2 matching 7 bases. The CDR3 is made up of 13 amino acids. Unmatched junction bases numbered 7, after V lost 4 bases and J lost 6 bases. The germline CDR1 and CDR2 sequences are GTSNPN and SVGIG (reference sequence). The CDR3 loop reads CAWMGGLPDTQYF. The CDR3 coding sequence is TGTGCCTGGATGGGGGGGTTGCCTGATACGCAGTATTTT. Drawing the rest from reference TRBV30 and TRBJ2-3, the complete variable domain is SQTIHQWPATLVQPVGSPLSLECTVEGTSNPNLYWYRQAAGRGLQLLFYSVGIGQISSEVPQNLSASRPQDRQFILSSKKLLLSDSGFYLCAWMGGLPDTQYFGPGTRLTVL.

The genes are TRBV14 and TRBJ2-3; D may be TRBD1 (5 bases). This CDR3 has 13 residues. CDR1 is SGHDN, CDR2 FVKESK, per germline. The V end was cut by 5 bases, the J end by 6 bases, with 12 bases between. The CDR3: CASSADSLDTQYF. DNA of the CDR3: TGTGCCAGCAGCGCCGACAGTCTGGATACGCAGTATTTT.

This clone was detected only once. CDR3 protein: CASRTGTGAGYEQYF. Written as DNA, the CDR3 is TGTGCCAGCAGAACTGGGACGGGGGCCGGGTACGAGCAGTACTTC. This sequence joins TRBV6-5 and TRBJ2-7; D possibly uses TRBD1 or TRBD2 (6 bases each). The CDR3 sequence is 15 residues long. CDR1 and CDR2 from the germline V gene are MNHEY and SVGAGI. Deletions cut 6 bases from V and 4 bases from J, with 19 bases between.

On this clone itself: The same CDR3 also results from other DNA sequences found in this sample. CDR3 protein: CSVGGQPDPGYTF. CDR3 coding DNA: TGCAGCGTTGGGGGGCAGCCAGATCCGGGCTACACCTTC. The V and J genes are TRBV29-1 and TRBJ1-2; possibly TRBD1 for D (6 bases). CDR1 and CDR2 (germline): SQVTM, ANQGSEA. The CDR3 spans 13 residues. Between the trimmed V and J ends, which lost 4 bases and 8 bases, there was a span of 17 bases. Full variable domain (rest looked up from reference TRBV29-1 and TRBJ1-2): SAVISQKPSRDICQRGTSLTIQCQVDSQVTMMFWYRQQPGQSLTLIATANQGSEATYESGFVIDKFPISRPNLTFSTLTVSNMSPEDSSIYLCSVGGQPDPGYTFGSGTRLTVV.

The V call is TRBV6-1, the J call TRBJ2-7; D gene ambiguous. Germline CDR1 MNHNS, CDR2 SASEGT. The CDR3 sequence is 12 residues long. The V gene lost 11 bases and the J gene lost 3 bases, with 14 bases spanning the gap. The CDR3 sequence is CAGGRPDYEQYF. CDR3 in DNA: TGTGCCGGTGGGCGTCCGGACTACGAGCAGTACTTC.

This sequence joins TRBV27 and TRBJ2-7; TRBD2 agrees at 13 bases. Looked up from germline, CDR1 is MNHEY and CDR2 is SMNVEV (reference sequence). The junction had 16 bases not matched to a gene; V was cut back by 6 bases and J by 5 bases. This CDR3 spans 18 amino acids. The CDR3 DNA reads TGTGCCAGCAGCTCTCCCGGGACTAGCGGGGAAAGGTTCGACGAGCAGTACTTC. Amino acids: CASSSPGTSGERFDEQYF.

The chain carries TRBV27 and TRBJ2-7; D perhaps matches TRBD2 (5 bases). The CDR3 sequence is 14 residues long. The germline CDR1 and CDR2 sequences are MNHEY and SMNVEV (reference sequence). V dropped 0 bases and J dropped 3 bases, with 9 bases sitting between them. The CDR3 spells CASSLSYGNYEQYF. The CDR3 DNA reads as TGTGCCAGCAGTTTATCGTACGGGAACTACGAGCAGTACTTC.

V is TRBV6-1 and J is TRBJ1-2; possibly TRBD1 for D (5 bases). Trimming removed 1 base from V and 1 base from J, with 10 bases in between. The CDR3 has 15 residues. The germline V gene has CDR1 MNHNS and CDR2 SASEGT. The CDR3 region has the DNA TGTGCCAGCAGTGAAGTGGGGACGAGTAACTATGGCTACACCTTC. It specifies CASSEVGTSNYGYTF.

This clone was detected only a few times. V and J are TRBV4-2 and TRBJ2-2; the match to TRBD2 covers 13 bases. Looked up from germline, CDR1 is LGHNA and CDR2 is YNFKEQ. V was pared by 5 bases and J by 5 bases, with 5 bases of the junction left unmatched. The length of the CDR3 is 16 residues. The CDR3 sequence: CASSYWTSGGTGELFF. The CDR3 nucleotides are TGTGCCAGCAGCTACTGGACTAGCGGGGGAACCGGGGAGCTGTTTTTT.

The chain carries TRBV9 and TRBJ2-7; D assignment may be TRBD1 or TRBD2 (5 bases each). With 3 bases removed from V and 0 bases from J, the gap between germline ends came to 10 bases. CDR1 and CDR2 from the germline V gene are SGDLS and YYNGEE. The CDR3 is made up of 14 amino acids. The chain's CDR3 is CASSERGFSYEQYF. The CDR3 coding sequence is TGTGCCAGCAGCGAGAGGGGATTCTCCTACGAGCAGTACTTC.

This clone was seen only once. The chain uses TRBV11-2 and TRBJ1-2; D is ambiguous. The germline V gene encodes CDR1 SGHAT and CDR2 FQNNGV. CDR3 length equals 14 residues. Trimming took off 2 bases at V and 2 bases at J, with 9 bases between the two ends. CDR3 in amino acids: CASSLSVENYGYTF. The CDR3 nucleotides read TGTGCCAGCAGCTTAAGCGTGGAGAACTATGGCTACACCTTC.

This clone was detected once. The chain is built from TRBV7-2 and TRBJ2-1; 8 positions match TRBD2. The CDR3 sequence is 13 residues long. Per germline, CDR1 SGHTA and CDR2 FQGNSA. V dropped 6 bases and J dropped 8; count of bases not matched to a gene: 6. The CDR3 here is CASRAGEADEQFF. DNA of the CDR3: TGTGCCAGCAGAGCGGGAGAAGCGGATGAGCAGTTCTTC.

V gene TRBV9 combines with J gene TRBJ2-3; the D gene is possibly TRBD1 (6 bases). The V and J ends lost 1 base and 0 bases respectively, with 9 bases between them. This CDR3 has 15 amino acids. Germline CDR1 reads SGDLS; CDR2 reads YYNGEE. The CDR3 protein is CASSVLQGSTDTQYF. CDR3 in DNA: TGTGCCAGCAGCGTACTTCAGGGGAGCACAGATACGCAGTATTTT.

This chain uses TRBV7-9 with TRBJ1-2; D is uncertain. The CDR3 sequence is 15 residues long. Trimming shortened V by 5 bases and J by 4 bases, and 17 bases separated the two germline ends. Looked up from germline, CDR1 is SEHNR and CDR2 is FQNEAQ (reference sequence). The CDR3 region has the DNA TGTGCCAGCAGCACTGAGGCCGGGATGGGCTATGGCTACACCTTC. Translation gives CASSTEAGMGYGYTF.

The CDR3 loop reads CASSLGPGVTDTQYF. The CDR3 DNA sequence: TGTGCCAGCAGCCTGGGCCCGGGGGTCACAGATACGCAGTATTTT. The chain employs TRBV11-2 and TRBJ2-3, with D tentatively TRBD2 (6 bases). In germline, CDR1 is SGHAT, CDR2 FQNNGV. The ends were cut back, 5 bases at V and 2 bases at J, with 14 bases in the middle. The CDR3 sequence is 15 residues long.

This chain connects TRBV7-8 to TRBJ2-7; D perhaps matches TRBD2 (6 bases). The germline CDR1 and CDR2 sequences are SGHVS and FQNEAQ. V dropped 5 bases and J dropped 2 bases, with 10 bases sitting between them. The CDR3 totals 13 residues. The CDR3 sequence: CASSPPGAYEQYF. The CDR3 DNA is TGTGCCAGCAGCCCTCCGGGGGCCTACGAGCAGTACTTC.

This clone was observed a single time. The chain is built from TRBV5-5 and TRBJ1-2; tentatively, D is TRBD1 (5 bases). Germline loops: CDR1 SGHKS, CDR2 YYEKEE (reference sequence). Trimming pared 4 bases from V and 4 bases from J, leaving 14 bases between. CDR3 length: 14 residues. The CDR3 region is CASSPDSGGYGYTF. In nucleotides, the CDR3 is TGTGCCAGCAGCCCTGACTCCGGGGGCTATGGCTACACCTTC.

V is TRBV29-1 and J is TRBJ1-2, with D unclear. Germline CDR1 reads SQVTM; CDR2 reads ANQGSEA. The length of the CDR3 is 15 residues. Trimming shortened V by 2 bases and J by 0 bases, and 13 bases separated the two germline ends. CDR3 residues: CSVEHPESTNYGYTF. CDR3 bases: TGCAGCGTTGAACACCCAGAGAGTACTAACTATGGCTACACCTTC. The whole variable domain, remainder taken from reference TRBV29-1 and TRBJ1-2, is SAVISQKPSRDICQRGTSLTIQCQVDSQVTMMFWYRQQPGQSLTLIATANQGSEATYESGFVIDKFPISRPNLTFSTLTVSNMSPEDSSIYLCSVEHPESTNYGYTFGSGTRLTVV.